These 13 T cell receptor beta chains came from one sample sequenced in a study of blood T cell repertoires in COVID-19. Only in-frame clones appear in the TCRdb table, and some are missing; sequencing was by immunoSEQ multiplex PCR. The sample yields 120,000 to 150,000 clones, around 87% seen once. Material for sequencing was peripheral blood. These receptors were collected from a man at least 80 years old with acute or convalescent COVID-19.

The DNA for the CDR3 is TGTGCCACCAGTGATTTAGTAGCGGGAGAGACCGGGGAGCTGTTTTTT. Translating it yields CATSDLVAGETGELFF. This rearrangement joins TRBV24-1 to TRBJ2-2; the match to TRBD2 covers 9 bases. The J segment lost 5 bases and the V segment lost 1 base, leaving 4 bases of the junction unmatched. The CDR3 runs 16 residues. The germline gives CDR1 KGHDR, CDR2 SFDVKD.

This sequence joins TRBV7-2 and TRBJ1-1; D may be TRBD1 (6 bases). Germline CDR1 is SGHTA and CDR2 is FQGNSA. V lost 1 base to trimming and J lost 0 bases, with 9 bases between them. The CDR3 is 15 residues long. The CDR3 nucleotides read TGTGCCAGCAGCTTAGGGGGGCAGTTGAACACTGAAGCTTTCTTT. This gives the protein CASSLGGQLNTEAFF.

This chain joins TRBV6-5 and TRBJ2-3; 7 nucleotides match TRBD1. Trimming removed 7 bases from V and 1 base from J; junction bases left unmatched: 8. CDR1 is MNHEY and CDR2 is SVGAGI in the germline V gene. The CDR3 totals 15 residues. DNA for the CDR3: TGTGCCAGCACAAAGGGGGCGACGGGCACAGATACGCAGTATTTT. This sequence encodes CASTKGATGTDTQYF.

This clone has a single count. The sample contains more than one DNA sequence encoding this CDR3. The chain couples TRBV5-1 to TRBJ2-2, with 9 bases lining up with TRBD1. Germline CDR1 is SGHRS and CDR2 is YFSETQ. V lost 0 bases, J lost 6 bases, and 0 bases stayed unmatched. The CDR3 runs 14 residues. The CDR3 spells CASSLGQGAGELFF. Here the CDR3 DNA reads TGCGCCAGCAGCTTGGGACAGGGGGCCGGGGAGCTGTTTTTT. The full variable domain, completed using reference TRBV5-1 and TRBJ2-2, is KAGVTQTPRYLIKTRGQQVTLSCSPISGHRSVSWYQQTPGQGLQFLFEYFSETQRNKGNFPGRFSGRQFSNSRSEMNVSTLELGDSALYLCASSLGQGAGELFFGEGSRLTVL.

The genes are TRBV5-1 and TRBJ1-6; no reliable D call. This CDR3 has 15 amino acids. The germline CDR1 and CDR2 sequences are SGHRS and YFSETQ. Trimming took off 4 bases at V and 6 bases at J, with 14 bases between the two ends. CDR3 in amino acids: CASSRQPLSNSPLHF. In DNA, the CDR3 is TGCGCCAGCAGCCGACAACCCCTTAGTAATTCACCCCTCCACTTT.

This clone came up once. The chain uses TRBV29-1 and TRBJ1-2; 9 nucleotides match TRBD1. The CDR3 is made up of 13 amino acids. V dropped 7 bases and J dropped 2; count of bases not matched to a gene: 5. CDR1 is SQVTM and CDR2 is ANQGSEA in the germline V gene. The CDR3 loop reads CSGGQGQNYGYTF. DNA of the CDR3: TGCAGCGGGGGACAGGGCCAGAACTATGGCTACACCTTC.

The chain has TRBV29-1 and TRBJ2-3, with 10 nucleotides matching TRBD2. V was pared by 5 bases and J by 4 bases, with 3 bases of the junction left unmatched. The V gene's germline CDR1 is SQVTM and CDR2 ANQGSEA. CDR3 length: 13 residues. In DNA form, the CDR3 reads TGCAGCGTTACTAGCGGGACTCCAGATACGCAGTATTTT. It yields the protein CSVTSGTPDTQYF.

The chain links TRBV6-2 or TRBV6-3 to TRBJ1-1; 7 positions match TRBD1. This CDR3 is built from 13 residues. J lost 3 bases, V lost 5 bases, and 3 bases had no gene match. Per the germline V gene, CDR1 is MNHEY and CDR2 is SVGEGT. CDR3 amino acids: CASSRGLDTEAFF. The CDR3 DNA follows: TGTGCCAGCAGTAGGGGGCTCGACACTGAAGCTTTCTTT.

CDR3 in amino acids: CASSLGTGKNTEAFF. Here the CDR3 DNA reads TGTGCCAGCAGCTTGGGGACAGGGAAGAACACTGAAGCTTTCTTT. The chain joins TRBV5-6 to TRBJ1-1; TRBD1 matches at 8 bases. Germline V gene lookup returns CDR1 SGHDT and CDR2 YYEEEE. The CDR3 is made up of 15 amino acids. Unmatched junction bases numbered 2, after V lost 0 bases and J lost 1 base.

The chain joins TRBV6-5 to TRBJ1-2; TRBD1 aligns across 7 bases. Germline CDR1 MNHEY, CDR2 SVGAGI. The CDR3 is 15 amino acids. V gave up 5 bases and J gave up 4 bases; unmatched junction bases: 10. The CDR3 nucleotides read TGTGCCAGCAGTCTTGAAAGGGGGCCGGCCTATGGCTACACCTTC. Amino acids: CASSLERGPAYGYTF.

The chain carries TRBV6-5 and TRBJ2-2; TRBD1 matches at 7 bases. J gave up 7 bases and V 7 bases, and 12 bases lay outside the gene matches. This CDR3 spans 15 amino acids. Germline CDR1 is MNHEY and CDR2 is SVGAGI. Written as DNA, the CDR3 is TGTGCCAGCAACAGAGGGACAGAGGAGAACGGGGAGCTGTTTTTT. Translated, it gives CASNRGTEENGELFF.

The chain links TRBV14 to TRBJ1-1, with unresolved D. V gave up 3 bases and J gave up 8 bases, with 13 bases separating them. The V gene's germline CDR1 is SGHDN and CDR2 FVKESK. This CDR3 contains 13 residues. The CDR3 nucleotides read TGTGCCAGCAGCCAGTTTAACAGAGGGGAAGCTTTCTTT. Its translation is CASSQFNRGEAFF.

The CDR3: CASSAQTGSYNEQFF. The DNA of the CDR3 is TGTGCCAGCAGCGCACAGACAGGGTCCTACAATGAGCAGTTCTTC. The chain joins TRBV7-2 to TRBJ2-1; 7 bases align to TRBD1. CDR3 size: 15 residues. Germline-derived CDR1 and CDR2 are SGHTA and FQGNSA. V shed 5 bases, J shed 1 base, and the junction held 5 bases outside the gene matches.